This T cell receptor (beta chain) is from a study of siplizumab effects on memory and regulatory T cells. The study, taken as a whole, reports: Of the proliferating CD4+ or CD8+ clones, roughly 80-95% lacked a naive or memory phenotype that could be assigned. Mappable alloreactive CD4+ clones averaged around 69% Treg-derived with siplizumab versus 26.9% in controls.

Clones were sequenced by immunoSEQ multiplex PCR, and TCRdb holds only the in-frame ones, with some missing. The profile covers some 46,000 clones, with 93% appearing a single time and under 20% taken by the ten largest. CDR1 PRHDT and CDR2 FYEKMQ come from the germline V gene (reference sequence). The CDR3 extends over 13 amino acids. Trimming removed 7 bases at V and 2 bases at J, with 12 bases between. To note about this clone: Antigen: not known.

The chain carries TRBV13 and TRBJ2-7; D ambiguous. This receptor was identified in a human donor in good health. Sequencing was done on a sample of CD8+ T cells sorted from blood. CDR3 DNA sequence: TGTGCCAGCAAGTCGGACGGAACCTACGAGCAGTACTTC. This codes for CASKSDGTYEQYF. Filled out from reference TRBV13 and TRBJ2-7, the complete variable domain reads AAGVIQSPRHLIKEKRETATLKCYPIPRHDTVYWYQQGPGQDPQFLISFYEKMQSDKGSIPDRFSAQQFSDYHSELNMSSLELGDSALYFCASKSDGTYEQYFGPGTRLTVT.